The rows below give T cell receptor beta chains drawn from one sample of a study of OX40 agonist ivuxolimab in advanced cancers. This table comes from immunoSEQ multiplex PCR, and its TCRdb copy is limited to in-frame clones, with some not included. This table holds tens of thousands of clones, around four fifths found once. This specimen was CD4+ or CD8+ T cells sorted from blood, taken in a trial of the OX40 agonist ivuxolimab. Receptors were obtained from an adult with an advanced solid tumor such as melanoma, head and neck, liver or kidney cancer. The CDR3 runs from the conserved cysteine through the conserved F or W. A D gene is named only where the DNA matches it firmly. Rows give clone size only sometimes, using once, few, many, or a class for an expanded clone.

TRBV4-3,.,TRBJ1-1,.,TGCGCCAGCAGCCAAGATCACTGGCTCATGAACACTGAAGCTTTCTTT,CASSQDHWLMNTEAFF
TRBV9,.,TRBJ1-1,.,TGTGCCAGCAGCGTAGAGGCAGGGGACACTGAAGCTTTCTTT,CASSVEAGDTEAFF
TRBV30,.,TRBJ2-7,.,TGTGCCTGGAGTGGGGACGCCTACGAGCAGTACTTC,CAWSGDAYEQYF
TRBV7-9,TRBD2,TRBJ2-7,once,TGTGCCAGCAGCGCTCTAGCGGGATATTTGTACGAGCAGTACTTC,CASSALAGYLYEQYF
TRBV7-9,.,TRBJ2-1,.,TGTGCCAGCGGTCCAGGGAGATATGAGCAGTTCTTC,CASGPGRYEQFF
TRBV7-9,TRBD2,TRBJ2-3,.,TGTGCCAGCAGCTCTAGCGGGAGGTACACAGATACGCAGTATTTT,CASSSSGRYTDTQYF
TRBV4-1,.,TRBJ2-3,.,TGCGCCAGCAAAGGGCTATGGGGCACAGATACGCAGTATTTT,CASKGLWGTDTQYF
TRBV9,TRBD2,TRBJ2-3,.,TGTGCCAGCAGCCCAAGGCTAGCGGGAGGGCCCGGAGATACGCAGTATTTT,CASSPRLAGGPGDTQYF
TRBV7-9,TRBD1,TRBJ1-3,.,TGTGCCAGCAGCCGAATACGACAGGGCTCTGGAAACACCATATATTTT,CASSRIRQGSGNTIYF
TRBV11-2,.,TRBJ1-1,.,TGTGCCAGCAGCTTAGTAGGCAGGCTGGCAGTGGGCACTGAAGCTTTCTTT,CASSLVGRLAVGTEAFF
TRBV6-5,.,TRBJ2-5,.,TGTGCCAGCAGCAGACTAGTTGGCGAGACCCAGTACTTC,CASSRLVGETQYF
TRBV4-2,.,TRBJ1-1,.,TGTGCCAGCAGCCTGTCGCCAGAGCAGAACACTGAAGCTTTCTTT,CASSLSPEQNTEAFF
TRBV6-5,.,TRBJ1-2,.,TGTGCCAGCAGTCGGGACCGTAACTATGGCTACACCTTC,CASSRDRNYGYTF
TRBV18,TRBD1,TRBJ2-2,.,TGTGCCAGCTCACCAGTGACAGGGGGTTGGAGCACCGGGGAGCTGTTTTTT,CASSPVTGGWSTGELFF
TRBV7-9,TRBD1,TRBJ1-2,.,TGTGCCAGCAGCTTTCTGGACAGGGTCTACACCTTC,CASSFLDRVYTF
TRBV28,TRBD1,TRBJ1-5,few,TGTGCCAGCAGCTTCGACAGGGCAACGGCCCAGCATTTT,CASSFDRATAQHF
TRBV20-1,.,TRBJ2-7,.,TGCAGTGCTTCGAGCTCCTACGAGCAGTACTTC,CSASSSYEQYF
TRBV28,.,TRBJ2-1,.,TGTGCCAGCAGTTTATATGTCGAGCAGTTCTTC,CASSLYVEQFF
TRBV13,TRBD2,TRBJ2-1,.,TGTGCCAGCAGCCGACTAGCGGGAGACCCTGGGTCGCAGTTCTTC,CASSRLAGDPGSQFF
TRBV5-4,TRBD1,TRBJ1-1,.,TGTGCCAGCAGCTTGGCAGCCGGGACAGGGGGTGCTCAGAACACTGAAGCTTTCTTT,CASSLAAGTGGAQNTEAFF
TRBV7-9,TRBD1,TRBJ1-1,few,TGTGCCAGCAGCTTACAGGGGGCGAACACTGAAGCTTTCTTT,CASSLQGANTEAFF
TRBV7-9,.,TRBJ1-1,.,TGTGCCAGCAGATTTGGCGGCCCAAGGGCCACTGAAGCTTTCTTT,CASRFGGPRATEAFF
TRBV9,.,TRBJ1-3,.,TGTGCCAGCAGCGCGTGGACGAATACTGGAAACACCATATATTTT,CASSAWTNTGNTIYF
TRBV7-2,TRBD2,TRBJ2-4,.,TGTGCCAGCAGTCCGAGCGGGAGGGAGAACATTCAGTACTTC,CASSPSGRENIQYF
TRBV5-1,.,TRBJ1-4,.,TGCGCCAGCAGTTTGAGGTTTGACGAAAAACTGTTTTTT,CASSLRFDEKLFF
TRBV19,TRBD1,TRBJ2-2,.,TGTGCCAGTAGTCCCCCCGGGACAGGGACCGGGGAGCTGTTTTTT,CASSPPGTGTGELFF
TRBV7-9,.,TRBJ2-7,.,TGTGCCAGCAGCTTATGGGACTACGAGCAGTACTTC,CASSLWDYEQYF
TRBV10-3,.,TRBJ2-3,.,TGTGCCATCAGTGAGTCGACTAGATCAGATACGCAGTATTTT,CAISESTRSDTQYF
TRBV11-2,.,TRBJ2-7,.,TGTGCCAGCAGCTTAGGGTATCTCATATACGAGCAGTACTTC,CASSLGYLIYEQYF
TRBV9,.,TRBJ2-7,.,TGTGCCAGCAGCGTAGAGGAAGCTAGCTTTCCCTACGAGCAGTACTTC,CASSVEEASFPYEQYF
TRBV10-3,TRBD1,TRBJ2-7,.,TGTGCCATCAGAACTCGGGACAGGGGCGCCTACGAGCAGTACTTC,CAIRTRDRGAYEQYF
TRBV19,.,TRBJ2-2,.,TGTGCCAGTAGTATGGACATGACACTTTTTGGGGAGCTGTTTTTT,CASSMDMTLFGELFF
TRBV19,.,TRBJ2-1,.,TGTGCCAGTAGTATTGCGGGGCGCTCCTACAATGAGCAGTTCTTC,CASSIAGRSYNEQFF
TRBV6-1,.,TRBJ1-4,.,TGTGCCAGCCTCATGGGGGGCGCTAATGAAAAACTGTTTTTT,CASLMGGANEKLFF
TRBV18,.,TRBJ1-4,.,TGTGCCAGCTCACCGAGTGGGAGGGGTGAAAAACTGTTTTTT,CASSPSGRGEKLFF
TRBV30,.,TRBJ1-6,.,TGTGCCTGGAGTAGGGGGGTTGGTTCACCCCTCCACTTT,CAWSRGVGSPLHF
TRBV6-4,.,TRBJ2-7,.,TGTGCCAGTGGGCCCTACGAGCAGTACTTC,CASGPYEQYF
TRBV18,.,TRBJ1-5,once,TGTGCCAGCTCACCACCGGGGGGAGGTGGCAATCAGCCCCAGCATTTT,CASSPPGGGGNQPQHF